The entry that follows covers one T cell receptor (beta chain) sequence. This clonotype was seen ten or more times. No cognate antigen has been identified for it. Base-call qualities are not available, and no considerably larger clone is one nucleotide away. As encoded in the germline V gene, CDR1 is SGHVS while CDR2 is FQNEAQ. V is pared back by 5 bases and J by 1 base, with 11 bases lying between the germline termini. Taken from cysteine to phenylalanine, the CDR3 has 14 residues. The DNA shown is the 42-base CDR3, in frame from base 1. The data originate from a study of Graves' ophthalmopathy and Graves' hyperthyroidism (dated by TCRdb to 2016 to 2019). Background for the entire study: Peripheral blood samples were taken at the time of initial diagnosis, before any treatment was given. The study used signatures of the TCR beta repertoire to tell Graves' ophthalmopathy apart from Graves' hyperthyroidism and to predict which patients would progress to ophthalmopathy. In total, around 130 blood samples were TCR-sequenced: 40 to 45 ophthalmopathy, some 75 hyperthyroidism and approximately 17 hyperthyroidism-to-ophthalmopathy patients. To explore V-J signatures that separate ophthalmopathy from hyperthyroidism, a discovery set of about 96 patients was enrolled, consisting of about 45 with ophthalmopathy and 57 with stable hyperthyroidism. An independent validation cohort comprised around 19 hyperthyroidism patients and 15 to 17 patients who later progressed from hyperthyroidism to ophthalmopathy. In about six hyperthyroidism patients, the T-cell repertoires found in thyroid tissue were compared with those found in blood. Following sampling, methimazole starting at 30 mg daily was administered to hyperthyroidism patients, and high-dose intravenous methylprednisolone was administered to ophthalmopathy patients. Study-wide conclusions, independent of this receptor: Sample size was not statistically predetermined, and group allocation was not concealed from the investigators. The 13-signature model separated ophthalmopathy from stable hyperthyroidism with around 90% sensitivity and around 84% specificity in cross-validation, and 80%/75% in the test set. Most expanded thyroid clonotypes with frequency above 0.001 were also detected in blood, suggesting blood repertoires may reflect the thyroid immune response. In validation, the model predicted ophthalmopathy progression with over 60% sensitivity and roughly 72% specificity; some 13 predicted patients were CT-confirmed with GO in a median of about 6.1 months.

Ophthalmopathy patients were characterized by moderately to severely active disease, a Clinical Activity Score of at least 3, a NOSPECS grade of at least 4, and a disease duration under 3 months. Anyone with other autoimmune diseases, uncontrolled infections, pregnancy or lactation was excluded from the study. Diagnosis was based on clinical symptoms, serum thyroxine, TRAb, thyroid ultrasound and orbital computed tomography. Using Ficoll-Paque density gradient centrifugation, PBMCs were isolated from roughly 9.2 ml of fresh peripheral blood. Trizol reagent was used to extract the total RNA, and its quality was then checked on an Agilent 2100 Bioanalyzer. For repertoire sequencing, the TCR beta CDR3 regions were amplified from RNA transcripts. The first round of RT-PCR was done with HTBI primers and the Qiagen OneStep RT-PCR kit, and was followed by a second round of multiplex PCR, then size selection and purification. Sequencing of the libraries was carried out on an Illumina HiSeq2000 in paired-end mode with 100 bp reads. Turning to the authors' computational methods: SOAPnuke was used to process the reads, throwing out any read that had adapters, had uncalled bases, had a mean Phred below 15, or lacked an exact constant-primer or identifier match. COPE v1.2.5 was used to merge the high-quality paired reads. Clonotypes were defined as unique nucleotide sequences and were aligned to IMGT TRB V, D and J references using MiTCR v1.1. Only V-J combinations with frequency above 0.0001 were analysed, covering over 98% of repertoires. A TCR clonal expansion and chaos score per V-J combination was defined as the ratio of F50 clonal expansion to chaos observed in the TCRdist matrix. Welch's t-statistics and random forest were used to reduce features to about a dozen V-J combinations, which were fed into a naive Bayes classifier. The similarity between thyroid and blood repertoires was quantified using the Morisita-Horn index. TCRdb applied fastp at Q25 and MiXCR to the public reads, then kept only in-frame beta chains. All rows with the same CDR3 protein become a single entry with the most common DNA and genes. The authors' filters were not applied to this entry. This sample is represented by hundreds of thousands of distinct CDR3 sequences; roughly 41% of them were singletons. The top ten hold 2.5% to 3.5% of the sample.

Sample: peripheral blood. This chain joins TRBV7-8 to TRBJ2-5; the D gene cannot be named for sure. The receptor was derived from an adult man with Graves' ophthalmopathy. The CDR3 protein is CASSPGHAQETQYF. Here is the DNA: TGTGCCAGCAGCCCCGGCCACGCCCAAGAGACCCAGTACTTC.